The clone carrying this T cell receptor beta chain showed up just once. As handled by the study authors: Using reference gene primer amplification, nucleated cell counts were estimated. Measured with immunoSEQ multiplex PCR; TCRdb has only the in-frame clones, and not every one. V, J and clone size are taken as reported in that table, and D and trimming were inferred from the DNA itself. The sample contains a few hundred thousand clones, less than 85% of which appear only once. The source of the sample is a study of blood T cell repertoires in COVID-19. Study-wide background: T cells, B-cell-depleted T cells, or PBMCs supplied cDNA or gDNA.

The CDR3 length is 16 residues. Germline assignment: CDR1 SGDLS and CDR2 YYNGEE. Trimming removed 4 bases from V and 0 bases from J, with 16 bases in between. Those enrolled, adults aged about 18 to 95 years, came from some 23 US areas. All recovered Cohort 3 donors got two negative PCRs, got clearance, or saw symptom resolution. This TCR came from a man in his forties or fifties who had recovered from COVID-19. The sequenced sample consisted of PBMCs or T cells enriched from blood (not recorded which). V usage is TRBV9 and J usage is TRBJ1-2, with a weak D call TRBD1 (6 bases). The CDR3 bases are TGTGCCAGCAGCCGCCGGGGGGACAAAGCTAACTATGGCTACACCTTC. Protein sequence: CASSRRGDKANYGYTF. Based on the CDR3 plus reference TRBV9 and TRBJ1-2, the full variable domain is DSGVTQTPKHLITATGQRVTLRCSPRSGDLSVYWYQQSLDQGLQFLIQYYNGEERAKGNILERFSAQQFPDLHSELNLSSLELGDSALYFCASSRRGDKANYGYTFGSGTRLTVV.